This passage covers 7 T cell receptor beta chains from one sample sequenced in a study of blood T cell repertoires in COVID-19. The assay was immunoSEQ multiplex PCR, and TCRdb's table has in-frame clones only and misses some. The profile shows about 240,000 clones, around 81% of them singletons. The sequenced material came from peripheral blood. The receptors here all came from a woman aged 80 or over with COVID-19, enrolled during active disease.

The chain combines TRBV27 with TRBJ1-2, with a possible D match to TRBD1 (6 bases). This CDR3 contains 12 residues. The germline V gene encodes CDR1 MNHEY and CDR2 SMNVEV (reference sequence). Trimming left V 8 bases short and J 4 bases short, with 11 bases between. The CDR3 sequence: CASGRGTYGYTF. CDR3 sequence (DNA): TGTGCCAGCGGCAGGGGAACCTATGGCTACACCTTC.

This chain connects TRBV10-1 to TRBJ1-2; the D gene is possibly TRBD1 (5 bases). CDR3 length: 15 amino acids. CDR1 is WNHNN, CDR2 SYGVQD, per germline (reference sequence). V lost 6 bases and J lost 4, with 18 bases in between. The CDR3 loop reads CASRAWGQGFYGYTF. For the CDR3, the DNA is TGCGCCAGCAGAGCCTGGGGCCAGGGCTTCTATGGCTACACCTTC.

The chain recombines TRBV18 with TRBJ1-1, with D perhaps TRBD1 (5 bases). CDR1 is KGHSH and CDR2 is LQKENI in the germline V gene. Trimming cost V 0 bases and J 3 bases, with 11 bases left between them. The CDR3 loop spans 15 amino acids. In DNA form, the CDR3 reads TGTGCCAGCTCACCACCCGCGGGGCGGGACACTGAAGCTTTCTTT. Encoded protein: CASSPPAGRDTEAFF.

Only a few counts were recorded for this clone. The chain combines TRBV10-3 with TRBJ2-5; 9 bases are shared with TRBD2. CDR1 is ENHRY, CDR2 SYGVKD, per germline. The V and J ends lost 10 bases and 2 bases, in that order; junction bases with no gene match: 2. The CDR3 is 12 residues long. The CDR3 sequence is CATSGMQETQYF. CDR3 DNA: TGTGCCACTAGCGGGATGCAAGAGACCCAGTACTTC.

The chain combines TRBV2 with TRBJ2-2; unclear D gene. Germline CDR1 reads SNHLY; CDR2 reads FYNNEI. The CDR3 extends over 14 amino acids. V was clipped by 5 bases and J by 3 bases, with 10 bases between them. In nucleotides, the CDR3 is TGTGCCAGCAGTAATAGACGGGACACCGGGGAGCTGTTTTTT. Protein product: CASSNRRDTGELFF. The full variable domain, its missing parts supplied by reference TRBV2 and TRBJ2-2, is EPEVTQTPSHQVTQMGQEVILRCVPISNHLYFYWYRQILGQKVEFLVSFYNNEISEKSEIFDDQFSVERPDGSNFTLKIRSTKLEDSAMYFCASSNRRDTGELFFGEGSRLTVL.

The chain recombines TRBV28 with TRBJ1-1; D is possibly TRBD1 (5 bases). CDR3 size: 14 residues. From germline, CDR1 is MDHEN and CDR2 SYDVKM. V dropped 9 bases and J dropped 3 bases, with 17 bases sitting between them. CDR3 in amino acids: CASLPSDSYTEAFF. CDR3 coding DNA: TGTGCCAGTCTCCCCTCTGACAGCTACACTGAAGCTTTCTTT.

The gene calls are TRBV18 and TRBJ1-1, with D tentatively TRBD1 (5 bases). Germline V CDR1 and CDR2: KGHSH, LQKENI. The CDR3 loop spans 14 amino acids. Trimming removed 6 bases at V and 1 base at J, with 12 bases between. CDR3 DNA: TGTGCCAGCTCCCGCGCCAGGGAGAACACTGAAGCTTTCTTT. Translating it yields CASSRARENTEAFF.